Below, 10 T cell receptor beta chains from the same sample are listed, as sequenced in a study of shared clonotypes between healthy human individuals. Measured with immunoSEQ multiplex PCR; TCRdb has only the in-frame clones, and not every one. The table lists 950,000 to 1,100,000 clones, approximately 72% of them singletons. The sequenced sample was memory CD4+ T cells sorted from blood. Specified subset: CD45RA-negative fraction. The receptors were sampled from a man younger than 35 in good health.

The chain links TRBV6-6 to TRBJ2-6; D is unresolved. Trimming removed 2 bases from V and 1 base from J, with 9 bases in between. Germline V gives CDR1 MNHNY, CDR2 SVGAGI (reference sequence). This CDR3 comprises 16 residues. The CDR3 protein is CASSYERISGANVLTF. In DNA form, the CDR3 reads TGTGCCAGCAGTTACGAGAGGATTTCTGGGGCCAACGTCCTGACTTTC.

The J gene is TRBJ2-3, the V gene TRBV12-5; no clear D. Trimming took off 1 base at V and 10 bases at J, with 6 bases between the two ends. Germline V gene data show CDR1 as LGHNT and CDR2 as FRNRAP. The CDR3 covers 11 residues. The CDR3, as DNA: TGTGCTAGTGGTTTGGCCGAGGCGCAGTATTTT. Protein product: CASGLAEAQYF.

A few counts support this clone. Other DNA sequences in the same sample also yield this CDR3. This sequence joins TRBV29-1 and TRBJ1-2, with D maybe TRBD1 (5 bases). Per the germline V gene, CDR1 is SQVTM and CDR2 is ANQGSEA. The CDR3 sequence is 12 residues long. Between the trimmed V and J ends, which lost 6 bases and 3 bases, there was a span of 11 bases. CDR3 in amino acids: CSVTGTDYGYTF. In nucleotides, the CDR3 is TGCAGCGTCACCGGGACGGACTATGGCTACACCTTC.

The J gene is TRBJ2-7, the V gene TRBV6-1, with TRBD2 matching over 7 bases. Trimming at V came to 0 bases and at J to 3 bases, leaving 5 bases not matched to a gene. CDR1 is MNHNS and CDR2 is SASEGT in the germline V gene. This CDR3 is 15 amino acids long. The CDR3 DNA sequence: TGTGCCAGCAGTGAAGCGGGCGGGGGATTCTACGAGCAGTACTTC. The encoded protein is CASSEAGGGFYEQYF.

The rearrangement joins TRBV10-3 to TRBJ2-3, with 8 bases identical to TRBD2. Germline V gene data show CDR1 as ENHRY and CDR2 as SYGVKD. V lost 11 bases, J lost 4 bases, and 8 bases stayed unmatched. This CDR3 comprises 13 residues. CDR3: CAAQAGEADTQYF. CDR3 bases: TGTGCCGCCCAAGCGGGAGAGGCAGATACGCAGTATTTT.

V is TRBV15 and J is TRBJ1-6; D might be TRBD1 (5 bases). Trimming removed 5 bases from V and 10 bases from J, with 18 bases in between. CDR1 and CDR2 (germline): LNHNV, YYDKDF (reference sequence). The CDR3 spans 15 residues. CDR3 coding DNA: TGTGCCACCAGCCAGCTTTTGGGGGGGTGGTCACCCCTCCACTTT. This sequence encodes CATSQLLGGWSPLHF.

The V and J genes are TRBV6-5 and TRBJ2-5; no clear D gene. This CDR3 is built from 12 residues. In germline, CDR1 is MNHEY, CDR2 SVGAGI. Trimming took off 5 bases at V and 5 bases at J, with 9 bases between the two ends. In DNA, the CDR3 is TGTGCCAGCAGTACCCTTGGGGAGACCCAGTACTTC. This encodes CASSTLGETQYF.

This chain joins TRBV30 and TRBJ2-1; D is possibly TRBD2 (6 bases). The CDR3 spans 13 residues. V was clipped by 3 bases and J by 9 bases, with 15 bases between them. CDR1 and CDR2 (germline): GTSNPN, SVGIG (reference sequence). CDR3 amino acids: CAWRLAGSSEQFF. In DNA form, the CDR3 reads TGTGCCTGGAGGTTGGCGGGAAGCAGTGAGCAGTTCTTC.

The V gene is TRBV4-3, the J gene TRBJ2-5; D is undetermined. The end of the DNA fits TRBJ2-7 better, so the J call may be wrong. The CDR3 has 15 amino acids. Germline CDR1 LGHNA, CDR2 YSLEER. The CDR3 here is CASSQVLAGIYEQYF. The CDR3 coding sequence is TGCGCCAGCAGCCAAGTATTAGCTGGGATCTACGAGCAGTACTTC.

This clone was counted once. V and J are TRBV5-4 and TRBJ2-2; 9 nucleotides match TRBD2. Per germline, CDR1 SGHNT and CDR2 YYREEE (reference sequence). The CDR3 runs 17 residues. V gave up 0 bases and J gave up 4 bases; unmatched junction bases: 7. The CDR3 coding sequence is TGTGCCAGCAGCTTGGCCTCGACTAGCGGTAGCACCGGGGAGCTGTTTTTT. Amino acids: CASSLASTSGSTGELFF.